This T cell receptor (beta chain) was profiled in a study of blood T cell repertoires in COVID-19. Overall study context: Samples of COVID-19 (acute and convalescent) were obtained from the United States, Italy and Spain. PBMCs, B-cell-depleted T cells, or T cells were the source of the cDNA or gDNA that made up the material.

Living in about two dozen US areas, the participants were between roughly 18 and 89 years of age. In assigning cohorts, the study relied on participant-reported clinical history. J lost 6 bases, V lost 3 bases, and 4 bases had no gene match. This CDR3 is built from 14 residues. The V gene's germline CDR1 is LGHDT and CDR2 YNNKEL (reference sequence). Clones were read by immunoSEQ multiplex PCR, and TCRdb kept only the in-frame ones, dropping some. This table has about 220,000 clones, roughly four fifths appearing once. Sequencing was performed on PBMCs or T cells enriched from blood (not recorded which). This TCR derives from a woman aged 40 to 49 with acute COVID-19. J is TRBJ2-1 and V is TRBV3-1 (or the pseudogene TRBV3-2), with TRBD1 identical over 8 bases. CDR3 protein: CASSHRGRANEQFF. The CDR3 DNA reads TGTGCCAGCAGCCACAGGGGGCGGGCCAATGAGCAGTTCTTC.